This T cell receptor (beta chain) was identified during a study of neurological immune-mediated disorders. Whole-study findings and limits: Neither clinical nor MRI features were associated with the multiple sclerosis repertoire cluster. A possible signature was seen in one related-CDR3 cluster, into which phylogenetic grouping placed the repertoires of 18 of 34 multiple sclerosis patients.

This CDR3 is 15 amino acids long. With V trimmed by 3 bases and J by 4 bases, 6 bases remained unmatched. The germline V gene encodes CDR1 MRHNA and CDR2 SNTAGT. The team produced cDNA through 5'RACE using 10-nucleotide random UMIs. TCRdb recomputed calls from the 5' RACE reads with MiXCR, one row per CDR3 protein. There are around 50,000 distinct CDR3 sequences in the sample; around 3.5% occur only once, and around 3.1% lies in the top ten. Ten or more counts support this clonotype. Its antigen is still unknown. J is TRBJ2-1 and V is TRBV6-4; 7 bases are shared with TRBD1. The TCR was taken from a woman aged 30 to 39 with multiple sclerosis. Sequenced input: PBMCs. The DNA of the CDR3 is TGTGCCAGCAGTGATCAGAGGGGGCCTTACAATGAGCAGTTCTTC. Amino acids: CASSDQRGPYNEQFF.